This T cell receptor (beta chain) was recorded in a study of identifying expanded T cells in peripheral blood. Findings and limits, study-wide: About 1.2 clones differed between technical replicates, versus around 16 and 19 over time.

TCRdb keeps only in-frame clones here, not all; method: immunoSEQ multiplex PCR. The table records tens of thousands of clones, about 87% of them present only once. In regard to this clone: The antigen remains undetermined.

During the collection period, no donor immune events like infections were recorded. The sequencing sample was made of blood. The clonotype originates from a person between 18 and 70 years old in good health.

The chain's CDR3 is CASSWTGMNTEAFF. DNA of the CDR3: TGTGCCAGCAGTTGGACTGGGATGAACACTGAAGCTTTCTTT. The J gene is TRBJ1-1, the V gene TRBV27, with D hard to call. There are 14 residues in the CDR3. The germline V gene encodes CDR1 MNHEY and CDR2 SMNVEV (reference sequence). The V gene lost 4 bases and the J gene lost 0 bases, with 9 bases spanning the gap.